This T cell receptor beta chain was identified in a study of cytomegalovirus exposure and HLA in healthy donors. Looking at the study overall: Early release data held tens of millions of unique TCRs from HLA-typed donors.

Points on this clone: Antigen unknown.

V shed 5 bases, J shed 15 bases, and the junction held 9 bases outside the gene matches. This CDR3 has 14 residues. The germline V gene encodes CDR1 SEHNR and CDR2 FQNEAQ (reference sequence). With 60 Vbeta and 13 Jbeta primers, the PCR was carried out. Sequencing used immunoSEQ multiplex PCR; TCRdb keeps in-frame clones, though not all of them. This sample has more than 110,000 clones, with roughly three quarters found just once. Findings and limits, study-wide: There were a few CMV-associated chains whose specificity for CMV antigens was confirmed in vitro. Researchers left out some V segments, among them TRBV6-2 and TRBV6-3, as indistinguishable. Reports credit the classifier with highly specific, highly sensitive diagnosis of cytomegalovirus status.

V is TRBV7-9 and J is TRBJ2-1; TRBD2 aligns across 14 bases. The receptor comes from a female donor in good health and CMV-seronegative. The sample taken for sequencing was PBMCs. The CDR3 protein is CASSPGGTSGSRFF. DNA of the CDR3: TGTGCCAGCAGCCCCGGCGGGACTAGCGGGAGTCGGTTCTTC.